These 20 T cell receptor beta chains share one sample of origin, sequenced in a study of blood T cell repertoires in COVID-19. The protocol was immunoSEQ multiplex PCR, while the TCRdb copy is restricted to in-frame clones and leaves out a portion. This sample has 35,000 to 45,000 clones, with roughly 77% found just once. Sequencing used peripheral blood. The receptor set was obtained from a human donor in a cohort sampled during active or convalescent COVID-19. The donor label of this sample is uncertain.

The table lists this clone with a count of one. This chain connects TRBV7-2 to TRBJ1-2; weak D call: TRBD1 (5 bases). The V gene lost 5 bases and the J gene lost 2 bases, with 18 bases spanning the gap. The CDR3 length is 16 residues. Germline CDR1 and CDR2: SGHTA and FQGNSA. CDR3 nucleotides: TGTGCCAGCAGCAACATCCGACAGCACCTCAACTATGGCTACACCTTC. Protein sequence: CASSNIRQHLNYGYTF.

The chain couples TRBV9 to TRBJ1-1, with a weak D call TRBD1 (5 bases). Trimming took 0 bases from V and 5 from J, leaving 11 bases between them. CDR3 length equals 14 residues. The germline CDR1 and CDR2 sequences are SGDLS and YYNGEE. Here the CDR3 DNA reads TGTGCCAGCAGCGTAGTGCAGGGAGGTACTGAAGCTTTCTTT. Encoded protein: CASSVVQGGTEAFF.

The chain links TRBV6-2 or TRBV6-3 to TRBJ2-7; D is uncertain. The germline V gene encodes CDR1 MNHEY and CDR2 SVGEGT. V lost 5 bases and J lost 0, with 5 bases in between. The CDR3 is 12 amino acids. CDR3: CASSPVSYEQYF. The CDR3 coding sequence is TGTGCCAGCAGTCCCGTCTCCTACGAGCAGTACTTC.

The chain combines TRBV6-5 with TRBJ1-4; weak D call: TRBD1 (6 bases). CDR3 length: 14 residues. The germline V and J ends were trimmed by 5 bases and 5 bases, with 12 bases remaining between them. The germline CDR1 and CDR2 sequences are MNHEY and SVGAGI. The CDR3 here is CASSLDRKNEKLFF. Here the CDR3 DNA reads TGTGCCAGCAGTCTCGACAGGAAGAATGAAAAACTGTTTTTT.

This rearrangement joins TRBV7-2 to TRBJ1-1; TRBD1 matches 8 bases. The germline V gene encodes CDR1 SGHTA and CDR2 FQGNSA. CDR3 length: 17 amino acids. With V trimmed by 5 bases and J by 2 bases, 13 bases remained unmatched. CDR3 DNA sequence: TGTGCCAGCAGCCCCGGGGTGGGCAGGGGGCTTAACACTGAAGCTTTCTTT. It translates to CASSPGVGRGLNTEAFF.

V and J are TRBV6-5 and TRBJ1-2, with D tentatively TRBD1 (6 bases). Germline values: CDR1 MNHEY, CDR2 SVGAGI. Trimming shortened V by 4 bases and J by 3 bases, and 12 bases separated the two germline ends. CDR3 length: 14 residues. CDR3 in amino acids: CASSWGGPDYGYTF. Written as DNA, the CDR3 is TGTGCCAGCAGTTGGGGGGGGCCCGACTATGGCTACACCTTC.

This clone has only a few counts. The V call is TRBV30, the J call TRBJ1-3; 7 nucleotides agree with TRBD1. Trimming at V came to 5 bases and at J to 0 bases, leaving 4 bases not matched to a gene. The CDR3 is 14 amino acids. CDR1 is GTSNPN and CDR2 is SVGIG in the germline V gene (reference sequence). DNA for the CDR3: TGTGCCTGGGAAGGGGACAGCTCTGGAAACACCATATATTTT. Residues: CAWEGDSSGNTIYF.

The chain recombines TRBV24-1 with TRBJ1-2; 10 positions match TRBD1. This CDR3 contains 13 residues. Germline lookup yields CDR1 KGHDR and CDR2 SFDVKD. The junction had 7 bases not matched to a gene; V was cut back by 11 bases and J by 5 bases. CDR3 nucleotide sequence: TGTGCCAGCAGACAGGGGGCGGGGTATGGCTACACCTTC. This sequence encodes CASRQGAGYGYTF.

The J gene is TRBJ2-5, the V gene TRBV7-6; 12 bases fit TRBD2. Germline V lookup: CDR1 SGHVS, CDR2 FNYEAQ. CDR3 length equals 18 residues. J was trimmed by 4 bases and V by 5 bases; bases with no gene match: 14. The CDR3 here is CASSPGTTSGRRRETQYF. The CDR3 DNA sequence: TGTGCCAGCAGCCCCGGGACAACTAGCGGGAGGAGGAGAGAGACCCAGTACTTC. The complete variable domain, with remaining parts taken from reference TRBV7-6 and TRBJ2-5, reads GAGVSQSPRYKVTKRGQDVALRCDPISGHVSLYWYRQALGQGPEFLTYFNYEAQQDKSGLPNDRFSAERPEGSISTLTIQRTEQRDSAMYRCASSPGTTSGRRRETQYFGPGTRLLVL.

This clone was detected only once. The rearrangement uses TRBV5-4 and TRBJ1-1; 8 nucleotides line up with TRBD1. CDR1 and CDR2 from the germline V gene are SGHNT and YYREEE (reference sequence). The trim removed 3 bases at V and 5 bases at J, leaving 3 bases unmatched. The CDR3 is 13 residues long. The DNA for the CDR3 is TGTGCCAGCAGCTACGACAGGGGAACTGAAGCTTTCTTT. Translation: CASSYDRGTEAFF.

The chain links TRBV18 to TRBJ2-1, with TRBD2 identical over 11 bases. The CDR3 is 15 amino acids. The V and J ends lost 6 bases and 5 bases, in that order; junction bases with no gene match: 6. CDR1 KGHSH and CDR2 LQKENI come from the germline V gene. The CDR3 here is CASSPGTSGNNEQFF. The CDR3 DNA reads TGTGCCAGCTCCCCCGGGACTAGCGGAAACAATGAGCAGTTCTTC.

The V gene is TRBV27, the J gene TRBJ2-7; 8 bases are shared with TRBD1. The CDR3 loop spans 14 amino acids. V trimming: 3 bases; J trimming: 9 bases; junction bases outside the gene matches: 10. Germline CDR1 reads MNHEY; CDR2 reads SMNVEV (reference sequence). For the CDR3, the DNA is TGTGCCAGCAGTTTGTCCCAGGGGGCTATGGGGCAGTACTTC. Amino acid sequence: CASSLSQGAMGQYF.

The V gene is TRBV5-1, the J gene TRBJ2-5, with TRBD1 matching over 12 bases. The J segment lost 4 bases and the V segment lost 2 bases, leaving 18 bases of the junction unmatched. Germline loops: CDR1 SGHRS, CDR2 YFSETQ. The CDR3 loop spans 20 amino acids. The CDR3 spells CASSFFPGTGGASGGETQYF. CDR3 nucleotides: TGCGCCAGCAGCTTCTTCCCCGGGACAGGGGGCGCCTCCGGTGGAGAGACCCAGTACTTC.

This clone came up once. The chain combines TRBV6-1 with TRBJ2-4; 8 nucleotides line up with TRBD2. Germline V CDR1 and CDR2: MNHNS, SASEGT. With V trimmed by 2 bases and J by 4 bases, 10 bases remained unmatched. CDR3 length: 17 residues. The CDR3 nucleotides read TGTGCCAGCAGTGAATCAGGGTTCGGGAGGGGTAAAAACATTCAGTACTTC. It is translated as CASSESGFGRGKNIQYF.

The chain uses TRBV10-3 and TRBJ1-1; 8 nucleotides line up with TRBD1. The trim removed 10 bases at V and 0 bases at J, leaving 16 bases unmatched. CDR3 length: 17 residues. Germline CDR1 ENHRY, CDR2 SYGVKD. The CDR3 loop is CANSPRAGGAMNTEAFF. CDR3 sequence (DNA): TGTGCCAATTCGCCCAGGGCAGGGGGCGCGATGAACACTGAAGCTTTCTTT.

This clone was seen once. The genes are TRBV4-1 and TRBJ1-2; the match to TRBD1 covers 8 bases. Germline values: CDR1 MGHRA, CDR2 YSYEKL. V lost 1 base to trimming and J lost 2 bases; unmatched junction nucleotides: 3. The length of the CDR3 is 15 residues. The CDR3 region is CASSQVPGGNYGYTF. For the CDR3, the DNA is TGCGCCAGCAGCCAAGTTCCAGGGGGCAACTATGGCTACACCTTC.

The chain combines TRBV5-6 with TRBJ2-7, with TRBD1 matching over 10 bases. This CDR3 comprises 15 residues. From germline, CDR1 is SGHDT and CDR2 YYEEEE. The V gene end was trimmed by 0 bases and the J gene end by 5 bases; junction bases not matched to a gene: 5. CDR3 region: CASSLAGTGAHEQYF. CDR3 coding DNA: TGTGCCAGCAGCTTGGCGGGGACAGGGGCCCACGAGCAGTACTTC.

The chain combines TRBV11-3 with TRBJ2-7; D call uncertain. CDR1 SGHNT and CDR2 YENEEA come from the germline V gene. Between the trimmed V and J ends, which lost 4 bases and 3 bases, there was a span of 7 bases. This CDR3 region has 12 residues. The CDR3 loop is CASSSVHYEQYF. CDR3 DNA sequence: TGTGCCAGCAGCTCGGTTCACTACGAGCAGTACTTC.

The chain links TRBV19 to TRBJ1-4; 8 bases align to TRBD1. Germline V gene sequence: CDR1 LNHDA, CDR2 SQIVND (reference sequence). This CDR3 has 15 residues. Trimming removed 4 bases from V and 8 bases from J; junction bases left unmatched: 9. DNA of the CDR3: TGTGCCAGTAGTACCAGGGGGCGTACAAACGAAAAACTGTTTTTT. This encodes CASSTRGRTNEKLFF.

The chain is built from TRBV5-1 and TRBJ1-2; TRBD1 might be the D (5 bases). Trimming took off 0 bases at V and 4 bases at J, with 10 bases between the two ends. Per the germline V gene, CDR1 is SGHRS and CDR2 is YFSETQ. This CDR3 comprises 14 residues. CDR3 sequence reads: CASSLVAGFYGYTF. The DNA for the CDR3 is TGCGCCAGCAGCTTGGTGGCAGGGTTCTATGGCTACACCTTC.